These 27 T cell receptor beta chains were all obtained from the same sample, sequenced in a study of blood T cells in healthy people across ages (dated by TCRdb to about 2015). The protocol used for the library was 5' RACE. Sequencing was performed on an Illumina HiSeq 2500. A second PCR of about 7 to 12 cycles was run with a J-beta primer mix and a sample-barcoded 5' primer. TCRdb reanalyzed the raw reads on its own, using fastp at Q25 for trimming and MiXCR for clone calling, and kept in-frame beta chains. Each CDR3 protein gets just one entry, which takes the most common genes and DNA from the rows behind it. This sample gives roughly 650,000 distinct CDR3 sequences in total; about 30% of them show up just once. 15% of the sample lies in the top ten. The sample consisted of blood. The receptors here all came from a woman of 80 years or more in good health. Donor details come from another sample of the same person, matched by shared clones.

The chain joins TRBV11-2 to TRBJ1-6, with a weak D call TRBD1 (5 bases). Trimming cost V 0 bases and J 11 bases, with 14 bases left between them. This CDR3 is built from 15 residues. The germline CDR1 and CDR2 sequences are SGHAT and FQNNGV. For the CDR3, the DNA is TGTGCCAGCAGCTTAGATCAAAGAGAGGGGCCACCCCTCCACTTT. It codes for CASSLDQREGPPLHF.

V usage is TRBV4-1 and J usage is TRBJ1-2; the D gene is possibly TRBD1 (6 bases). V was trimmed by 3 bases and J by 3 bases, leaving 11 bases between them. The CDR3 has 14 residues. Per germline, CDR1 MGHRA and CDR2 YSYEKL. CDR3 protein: CASSQPTGYYGYTF. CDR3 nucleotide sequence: TGCGCCAGCAGCCAGCCTACAGGGTACTATGGCTACACCTTC.

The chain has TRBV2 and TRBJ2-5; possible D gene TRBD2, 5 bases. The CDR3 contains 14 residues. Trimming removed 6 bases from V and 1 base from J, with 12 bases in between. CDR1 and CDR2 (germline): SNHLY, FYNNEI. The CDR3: CASRERTFQETQYF. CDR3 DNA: TGTGCCAGCAGGGAGCGGACGTTCCAAGAGACCCAGTACTTC.

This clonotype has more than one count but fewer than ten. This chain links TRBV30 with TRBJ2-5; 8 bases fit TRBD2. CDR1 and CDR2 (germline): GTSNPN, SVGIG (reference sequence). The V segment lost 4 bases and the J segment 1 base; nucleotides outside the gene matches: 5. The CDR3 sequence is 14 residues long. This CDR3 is CAWTRGGTQETQYF. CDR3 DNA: TGTGCCTGGACCCGGGGGGGTACCCAAGAGACCCAGTACTTC.

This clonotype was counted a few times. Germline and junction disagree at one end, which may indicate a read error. CDR3 bases: TGTGTCAGCAGCTTCCGTGGGGGCCTAGCGGGGGCTTCCGGGGAGCTGTTTTTT. Protein: CVSSFRGGLAGASGELFF. This chain links TRBV7-2 with TRBJ2-2; 10 positions agree with TRBD2. The CDR3 consists of 18 residues. CDR1 and CDR2 (germline): SGHTA, FQGNSA.

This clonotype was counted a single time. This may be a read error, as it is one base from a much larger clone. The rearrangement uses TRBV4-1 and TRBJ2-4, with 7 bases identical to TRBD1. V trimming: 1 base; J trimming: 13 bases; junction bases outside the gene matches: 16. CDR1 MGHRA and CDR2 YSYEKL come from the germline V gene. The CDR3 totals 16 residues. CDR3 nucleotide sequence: TGCGCCAGCAGCCAAGGTCCGGGACAGTTCGCCGTGGAGCAGTACTTC. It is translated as CASSQGPGQFAVEQYF.

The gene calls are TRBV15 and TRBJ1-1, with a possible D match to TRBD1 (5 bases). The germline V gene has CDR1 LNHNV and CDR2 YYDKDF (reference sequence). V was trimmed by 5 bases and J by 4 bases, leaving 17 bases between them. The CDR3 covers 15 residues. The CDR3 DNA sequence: TGTGCCACCAGCGGAGGTGGGGGGGTCGTCACTGAAGCTTTCTTT. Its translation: CATSGGGGVVTEAFF.

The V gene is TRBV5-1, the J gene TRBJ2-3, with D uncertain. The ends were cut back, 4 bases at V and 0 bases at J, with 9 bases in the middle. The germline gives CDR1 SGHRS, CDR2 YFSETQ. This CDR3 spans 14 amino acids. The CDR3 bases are TGCGCCAGCAGCGGGCTGACTAGCACAGATACGCAGTATTTT. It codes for CASSGLTSTDTQYF.

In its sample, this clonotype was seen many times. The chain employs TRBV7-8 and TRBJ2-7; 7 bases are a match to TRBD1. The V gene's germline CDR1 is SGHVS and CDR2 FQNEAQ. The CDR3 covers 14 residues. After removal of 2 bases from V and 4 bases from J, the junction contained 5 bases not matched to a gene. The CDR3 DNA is TGTGCCAGCAGCTTACCAGGGGGAGTTTACGAGCAGTACTTC. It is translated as CASSLPGGVYEQYF. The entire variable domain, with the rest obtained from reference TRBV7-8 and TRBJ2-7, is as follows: GAGVSQSPRYKVAKRGQDVALRCDPISGHVSLFWYQQALGQGPEFLTYFQNEAQLDKSGLPSDRFFAERPEGSVSTLKIQRTQQEDSAVYLCASSLPGGVYEQYFGPGTRLTVT.

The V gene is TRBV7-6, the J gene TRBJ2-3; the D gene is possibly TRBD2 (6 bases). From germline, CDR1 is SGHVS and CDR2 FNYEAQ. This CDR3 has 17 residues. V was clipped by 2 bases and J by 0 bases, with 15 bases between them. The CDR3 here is CASSLSWRGFSTDTQYF. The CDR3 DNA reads TGTGCCAGCAGCTTATCGTGGCGGGGATTTAGCACAGATACGCAGTATTTT.

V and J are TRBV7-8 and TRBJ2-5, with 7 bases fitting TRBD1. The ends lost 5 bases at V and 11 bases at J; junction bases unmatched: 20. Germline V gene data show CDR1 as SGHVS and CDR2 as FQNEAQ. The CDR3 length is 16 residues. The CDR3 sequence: CASSIQTGSSYNEQYF. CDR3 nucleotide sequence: TGTGCCAGCAGCATACAGACAGGGAGCTCCTACAATGAGCAGTACTTC.

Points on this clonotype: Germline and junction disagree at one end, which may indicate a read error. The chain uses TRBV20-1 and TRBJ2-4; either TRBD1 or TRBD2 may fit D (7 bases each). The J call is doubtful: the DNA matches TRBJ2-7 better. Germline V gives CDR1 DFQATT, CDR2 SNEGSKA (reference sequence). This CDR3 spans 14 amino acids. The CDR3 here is CGARGGQGLLEQYF. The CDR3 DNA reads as TGCGGTGCCAGGGGGGGGCAGGGTCTTCTCGAGCAGTACTTC.

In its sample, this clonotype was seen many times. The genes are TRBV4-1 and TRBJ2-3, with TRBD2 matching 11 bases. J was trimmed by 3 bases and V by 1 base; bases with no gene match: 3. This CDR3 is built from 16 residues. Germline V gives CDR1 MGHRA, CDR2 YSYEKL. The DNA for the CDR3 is TGCGCCAGCAGCCAAGTAGCGGGGGGGGGAACAGATACGCAGTATTTT. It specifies CASSQVAGGGTDTQYF.

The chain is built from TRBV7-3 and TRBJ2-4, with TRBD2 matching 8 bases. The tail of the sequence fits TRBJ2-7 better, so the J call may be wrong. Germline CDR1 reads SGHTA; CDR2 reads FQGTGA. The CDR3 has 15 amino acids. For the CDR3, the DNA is TGTGCCAGCAGCTTAACTAGCGGGGTGCAGTACGAGCAGTACTTC. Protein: CASSLTSGVQYEQYF.

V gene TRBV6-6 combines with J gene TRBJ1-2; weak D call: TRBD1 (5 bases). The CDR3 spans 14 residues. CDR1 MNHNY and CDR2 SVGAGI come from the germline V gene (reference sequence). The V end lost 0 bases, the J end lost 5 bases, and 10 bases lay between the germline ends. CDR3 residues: CASSYSRVEYGYTF. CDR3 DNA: TGTGCCAGCAGTTACTCCAGGGTTGAGTATGGCTACACCTTC.

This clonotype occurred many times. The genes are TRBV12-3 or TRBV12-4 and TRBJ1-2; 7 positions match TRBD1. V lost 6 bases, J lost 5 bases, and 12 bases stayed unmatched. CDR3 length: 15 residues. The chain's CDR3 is CASRPTGMDQYGYTF. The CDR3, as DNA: TGTGCCAGCAGACCGACAGGGATGGATCAATATGGCTACACCTTC.

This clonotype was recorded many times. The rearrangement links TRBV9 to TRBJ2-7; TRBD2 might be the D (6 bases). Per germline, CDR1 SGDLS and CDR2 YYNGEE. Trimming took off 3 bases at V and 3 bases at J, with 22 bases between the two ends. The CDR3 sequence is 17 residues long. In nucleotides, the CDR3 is TGTGCCAGCAGCGGCACTCCCGATAGCGGCGACGACTACGAGCAGTACTTC. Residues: CASSGTPDSGDDYEQYF.

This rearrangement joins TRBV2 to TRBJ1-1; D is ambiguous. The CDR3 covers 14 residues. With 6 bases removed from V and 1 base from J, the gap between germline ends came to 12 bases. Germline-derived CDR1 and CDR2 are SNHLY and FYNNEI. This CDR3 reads CASRRGVENTEAFF. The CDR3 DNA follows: TGTGCCAGCAGACGTGGGGTGGAGAACACTGAAGCTTTCTTT.

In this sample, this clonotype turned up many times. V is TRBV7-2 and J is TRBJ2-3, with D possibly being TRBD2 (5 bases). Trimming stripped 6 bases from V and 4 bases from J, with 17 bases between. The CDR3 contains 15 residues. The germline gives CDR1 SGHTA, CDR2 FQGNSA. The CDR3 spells CASSQNPGISDTQYF. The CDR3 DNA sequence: TGTGCCAGCAGTCAAAATCCGGGGATTTCAGATACGCAGTATTTT.

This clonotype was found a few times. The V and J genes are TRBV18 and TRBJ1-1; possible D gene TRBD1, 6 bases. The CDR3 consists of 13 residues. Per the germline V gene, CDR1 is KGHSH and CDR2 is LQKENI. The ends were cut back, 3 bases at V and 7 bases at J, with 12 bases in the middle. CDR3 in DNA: TGTGCCAGCTCACCCCGGGGGGCAAGTGAAGCTTTCTTT. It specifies CASSPRGASEAFF.

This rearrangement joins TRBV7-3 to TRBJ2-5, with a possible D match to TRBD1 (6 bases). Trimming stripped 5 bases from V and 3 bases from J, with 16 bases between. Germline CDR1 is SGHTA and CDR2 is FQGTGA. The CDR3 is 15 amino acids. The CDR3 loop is CASSLGQTWEETQYF. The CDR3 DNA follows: TGTGCCAGCAGCCTCGGACAGACCTGGGAAGAGACCCAGTACTTC. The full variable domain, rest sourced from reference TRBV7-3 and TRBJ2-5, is GAGVSQTPSNKVTEKGKYVELRCDPISGHTALYWYRQSLGQGPEFLIYFQGTGAADDSGLPNDRFFAVRPEGSVSTLKIQRTERGDSAVYLCASSLGQTWEETQYFGPGTRLLVL.

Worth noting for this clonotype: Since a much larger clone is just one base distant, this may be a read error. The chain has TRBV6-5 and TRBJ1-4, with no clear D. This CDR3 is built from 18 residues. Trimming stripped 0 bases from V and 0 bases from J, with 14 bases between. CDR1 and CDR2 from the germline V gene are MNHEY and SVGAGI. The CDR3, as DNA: TGTGCCAGCAGTTACTCTGATCCAGGACCTGCAACTAATGAAAAACTGTTTTTT. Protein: CASSYSDPGPATNEKLFF.

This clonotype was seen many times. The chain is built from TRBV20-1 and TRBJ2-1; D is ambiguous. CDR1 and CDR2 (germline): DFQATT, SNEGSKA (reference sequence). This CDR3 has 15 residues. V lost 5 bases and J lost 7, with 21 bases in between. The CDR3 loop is CSAHPAFIPSNEQFF. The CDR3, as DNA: TGCAGTGCTCACCCGGCGTTTATACCTAGTAATGAGCAGTTCTTC.

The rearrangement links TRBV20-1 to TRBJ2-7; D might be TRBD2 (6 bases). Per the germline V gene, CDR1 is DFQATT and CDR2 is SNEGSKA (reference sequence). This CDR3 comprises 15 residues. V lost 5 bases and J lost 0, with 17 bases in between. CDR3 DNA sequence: TGCAGTGCTTGGGGGGTTCACGGGACCTCCTACGAGCAGTACTTC. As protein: CSAWGVHGTSYEQYF.

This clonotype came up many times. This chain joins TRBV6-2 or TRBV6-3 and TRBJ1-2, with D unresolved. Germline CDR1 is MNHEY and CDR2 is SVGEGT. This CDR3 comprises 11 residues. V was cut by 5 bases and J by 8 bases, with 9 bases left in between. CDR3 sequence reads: CASSHSWGYTF. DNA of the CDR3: TGTGCCAGCAGTCATTCTTGGGGCTACACCTTC.

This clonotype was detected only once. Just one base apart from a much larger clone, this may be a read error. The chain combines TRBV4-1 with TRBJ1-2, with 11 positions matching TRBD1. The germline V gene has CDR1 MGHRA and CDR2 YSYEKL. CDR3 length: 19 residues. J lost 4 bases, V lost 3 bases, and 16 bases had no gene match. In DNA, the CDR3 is TGCGCCAGCAGCCAGGTGAATCCCGGGACAGGGGGACGATCCTATGGCTACACCTTC. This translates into CASSQVNPGTGGRSYGYTF.

CDR3 DNA sequence: TGCGCCAGCAGCCAAGAAGAAGCGAACACTGAAGCTTTCTTT. This sequence encodes CASSQEEANTEAFF. The V call is TRBV4-1, the J call TRBJ1-1; D ambiguous. The germline V gene encodes CDR1 MGHRA and CDR2 YSYEKL. CDR3 length: 14 amino acids. Trimming cost V 0 bases and J 1 base, with 6 bases left between them.